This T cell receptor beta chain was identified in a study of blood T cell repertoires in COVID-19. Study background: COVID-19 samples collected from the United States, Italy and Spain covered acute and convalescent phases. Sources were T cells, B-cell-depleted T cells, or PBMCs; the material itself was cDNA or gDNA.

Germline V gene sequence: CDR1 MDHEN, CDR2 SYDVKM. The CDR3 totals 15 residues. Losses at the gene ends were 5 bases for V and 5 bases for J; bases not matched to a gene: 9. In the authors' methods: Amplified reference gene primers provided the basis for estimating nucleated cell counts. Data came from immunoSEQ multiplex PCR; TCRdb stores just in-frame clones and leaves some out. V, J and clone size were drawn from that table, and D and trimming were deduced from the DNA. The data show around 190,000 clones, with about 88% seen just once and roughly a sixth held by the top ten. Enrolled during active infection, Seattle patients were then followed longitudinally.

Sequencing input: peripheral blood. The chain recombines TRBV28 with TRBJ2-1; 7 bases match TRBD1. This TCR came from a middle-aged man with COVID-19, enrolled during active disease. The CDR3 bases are TGTGCCAGCAGTCCAGGGACAGTGTCAAACAATGAGCAGTTCTTC. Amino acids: CASSPGTVSNNEQFF.